The clone carrying this T cell receptor beta chain occurred once. What it binds is unknown. This CDR3 has 15 residues. CDR1 LNHDA and CDR2 SQIVND come from the germline V gene (reference sequence). V shed 0 bases and J 0 bases; nucleotides not matched to a gene: 2. Assay version v3.0 of immunoSEQ was used, and it was run at survey level. Generated by immunoSEQ multiplex PCR, the TCRdb table keeps only in-frame clones and is missing some. Among 20,000 to 30,000 clones listed, less than 80% were seen once. The sample belongs to a study of long-term antiretroviral therapy in people with HIV. HIV-positive participants were all treated in the United States. Study conclusions and caveats: Clones with expansion before ART led the repertoire at all time points. Repertoires looked antigen-experienced, with only a slight naive shift after ART.

The rearrangement links TRBV19 to TRBJ2-7; 7 positions match TRBD2. The sequence derives from a woman between 40 and 50 years old with HIV. This material consisted of unsorted PBMCs, taken 1.2 years after starting antiretroviral therapy. Here the CDR3 reads CASSIEAGPSYEQYF. The CDR3 nucleotides are TGTGCCAGTAGTATAGAAGCGGGACCCTCCTACGAGCAGTACTTC.